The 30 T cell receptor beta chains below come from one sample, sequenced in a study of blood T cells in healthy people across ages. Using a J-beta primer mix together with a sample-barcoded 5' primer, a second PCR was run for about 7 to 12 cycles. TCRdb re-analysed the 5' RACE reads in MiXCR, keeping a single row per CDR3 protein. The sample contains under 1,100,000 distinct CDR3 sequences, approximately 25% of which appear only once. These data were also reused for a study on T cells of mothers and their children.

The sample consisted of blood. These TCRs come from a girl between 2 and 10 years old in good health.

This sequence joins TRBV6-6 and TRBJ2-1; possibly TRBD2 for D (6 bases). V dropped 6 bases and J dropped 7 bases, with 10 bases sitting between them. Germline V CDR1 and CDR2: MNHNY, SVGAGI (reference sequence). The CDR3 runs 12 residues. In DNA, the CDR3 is TGTGCCAGCAGGGAGGGCCGGAATGAGCAGTTCTTC. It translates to CASREGRNEQFF.

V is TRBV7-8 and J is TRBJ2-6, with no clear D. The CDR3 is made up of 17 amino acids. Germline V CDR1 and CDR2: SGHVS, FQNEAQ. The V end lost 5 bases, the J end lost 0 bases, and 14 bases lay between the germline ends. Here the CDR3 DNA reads TGTGCCAGCAGCCCCCGCTACAGTCCCTCTGGGGCCAACGTCCTGACTTTC. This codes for CASSPRYSPSGANVLTF. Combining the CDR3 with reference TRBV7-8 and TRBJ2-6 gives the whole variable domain GAGVSQSPRYKVAKRGQDVALRCDPISGHVSLFWYQQALGQGPEFLTYFQNEAQLDKSGLPSDRFFAERPEGSVSTLKIQRTQQEDSAVYLCASSPRYSPSGANVLTFGAGSRLTVL.

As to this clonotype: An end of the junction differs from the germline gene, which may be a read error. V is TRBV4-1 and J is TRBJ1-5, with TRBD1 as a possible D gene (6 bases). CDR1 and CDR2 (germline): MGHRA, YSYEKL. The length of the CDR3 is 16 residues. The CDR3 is CASNQTQGSSNQPQHF. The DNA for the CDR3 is TGCGCCAGCAACCAAACACAGGGATCGAGCAATCAGCCCCAGCATTTT.

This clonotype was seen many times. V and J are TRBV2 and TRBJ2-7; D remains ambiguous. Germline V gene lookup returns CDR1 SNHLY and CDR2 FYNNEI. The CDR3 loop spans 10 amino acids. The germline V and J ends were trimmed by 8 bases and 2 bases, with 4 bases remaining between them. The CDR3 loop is CASRTYEQYF. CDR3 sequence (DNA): TGTGCCAGCCGGACCTACGAGCAGTACTTC.

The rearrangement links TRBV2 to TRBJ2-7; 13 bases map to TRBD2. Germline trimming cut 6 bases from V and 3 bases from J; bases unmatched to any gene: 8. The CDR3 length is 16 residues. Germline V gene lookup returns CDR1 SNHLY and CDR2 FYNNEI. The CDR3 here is CASSRPGTSGIYEQYF. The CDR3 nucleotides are TGTGCCAGCAGCCGTCCCGGGACTAGCGGGATCTACGAGCAGTACTTC.

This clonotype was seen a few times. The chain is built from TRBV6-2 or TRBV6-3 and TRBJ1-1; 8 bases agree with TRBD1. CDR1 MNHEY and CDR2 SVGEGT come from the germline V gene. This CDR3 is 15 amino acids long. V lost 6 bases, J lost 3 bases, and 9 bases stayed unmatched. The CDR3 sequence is CASSDRRGPHTEAFF. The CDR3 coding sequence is TGTGCCAGCAGCGACCGCAGGGGGCCGCACACTGAAGCTTTCTTT.

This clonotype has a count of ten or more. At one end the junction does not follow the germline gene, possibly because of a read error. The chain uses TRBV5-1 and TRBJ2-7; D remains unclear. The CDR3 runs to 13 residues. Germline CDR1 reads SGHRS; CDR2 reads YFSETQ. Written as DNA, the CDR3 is TGTGCCAGCAGTTTGGACCGCTCCTACGAGCAGTACTTC. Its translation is CASSLDRSYEQYF.

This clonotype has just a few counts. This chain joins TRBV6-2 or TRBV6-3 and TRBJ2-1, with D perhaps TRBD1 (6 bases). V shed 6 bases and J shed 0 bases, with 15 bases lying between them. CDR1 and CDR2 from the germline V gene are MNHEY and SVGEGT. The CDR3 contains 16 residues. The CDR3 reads CASRLKQGSSYNEQFF. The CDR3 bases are TGTGCCAGCAGACTGAAACAGGGAAGCTCCTACAATGAGCAGTTCTTC.

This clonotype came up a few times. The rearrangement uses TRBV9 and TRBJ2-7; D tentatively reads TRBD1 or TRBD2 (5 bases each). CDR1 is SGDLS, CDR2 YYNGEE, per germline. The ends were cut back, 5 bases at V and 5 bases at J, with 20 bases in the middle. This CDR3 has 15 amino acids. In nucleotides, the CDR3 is TGTGCCAGCAGTGAGAGCCGGGACGAAGGGAACGAGCAGTACTTC. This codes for CASSESRDEGNEQYF. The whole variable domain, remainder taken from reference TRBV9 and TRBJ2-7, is DSGVTQTPKHLITATGQRVTLRCSPRSGDLSVYWYQQSLDQGLQFLIQYYNGEERAKGNILERFSAQQFPDLHSELNLSSLELGDSALYFCASSESRDEGNEQYFGPGTRLTVT.

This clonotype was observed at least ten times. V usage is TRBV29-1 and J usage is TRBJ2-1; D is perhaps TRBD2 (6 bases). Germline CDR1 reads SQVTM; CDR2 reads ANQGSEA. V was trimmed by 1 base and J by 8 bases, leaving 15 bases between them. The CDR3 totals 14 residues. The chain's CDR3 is CSVEGGTGGDEQFF. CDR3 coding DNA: TGCAGCGTTGAAGGGGGGACTGGCGGGGATGAGCAGTTCTTC.

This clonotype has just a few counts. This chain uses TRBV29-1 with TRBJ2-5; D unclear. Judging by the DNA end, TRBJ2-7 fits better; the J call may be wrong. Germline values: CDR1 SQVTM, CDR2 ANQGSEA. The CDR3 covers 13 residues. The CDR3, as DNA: TGCAGCGTTCGGTACACGAGCTCCTACGAGCAGTACTTC. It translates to CSVRYTSSYEQYF.

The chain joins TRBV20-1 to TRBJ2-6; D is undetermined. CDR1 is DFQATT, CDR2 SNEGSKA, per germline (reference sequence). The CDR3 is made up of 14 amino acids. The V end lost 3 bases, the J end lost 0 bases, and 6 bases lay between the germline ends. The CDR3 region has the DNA TGCAGTGCTAGGGTGAACTCTGGGGCCAACGTCCTGACTTTC. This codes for CSARVNSGANVLTF.

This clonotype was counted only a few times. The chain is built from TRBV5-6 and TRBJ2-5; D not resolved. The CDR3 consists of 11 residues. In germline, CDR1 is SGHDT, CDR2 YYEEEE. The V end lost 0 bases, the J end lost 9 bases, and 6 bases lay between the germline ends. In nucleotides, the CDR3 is TGTGCCAGCAGCTTGGGGGGATCCCAGTACTTC. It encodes CASSLGGSQYF.

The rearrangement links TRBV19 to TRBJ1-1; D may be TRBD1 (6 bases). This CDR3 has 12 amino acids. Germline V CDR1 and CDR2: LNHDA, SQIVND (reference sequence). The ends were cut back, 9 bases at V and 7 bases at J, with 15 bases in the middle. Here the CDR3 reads CASPRGDGEAFF. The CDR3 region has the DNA TGTGCCAGCCCCAGGGGAGACGGTGAAGCTTTCTTT.

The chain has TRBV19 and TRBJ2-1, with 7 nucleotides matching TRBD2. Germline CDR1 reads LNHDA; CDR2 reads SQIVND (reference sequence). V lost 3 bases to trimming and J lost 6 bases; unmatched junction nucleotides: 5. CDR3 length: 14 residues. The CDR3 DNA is TGTGCCAGTAGTATGCAAGCGGGATCCAATGAGCAGTTCTTC. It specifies CASSMQAGSNEQFF.

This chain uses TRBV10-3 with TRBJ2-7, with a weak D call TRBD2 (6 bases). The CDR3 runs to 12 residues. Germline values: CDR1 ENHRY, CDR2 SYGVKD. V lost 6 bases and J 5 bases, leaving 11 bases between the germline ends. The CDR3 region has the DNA TGTGCCATCAGGGACGGGGAGGACGAGCAGTACTTC. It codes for CAIRDGEDEQYF.

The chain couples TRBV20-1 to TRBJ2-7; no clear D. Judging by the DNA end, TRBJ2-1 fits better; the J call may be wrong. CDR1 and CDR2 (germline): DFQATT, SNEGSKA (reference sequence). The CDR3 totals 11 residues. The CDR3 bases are TGCAGTGCCCGTTCGCTGGGTGAGCAGTTCTTC. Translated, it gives CSARSLGEQFF.

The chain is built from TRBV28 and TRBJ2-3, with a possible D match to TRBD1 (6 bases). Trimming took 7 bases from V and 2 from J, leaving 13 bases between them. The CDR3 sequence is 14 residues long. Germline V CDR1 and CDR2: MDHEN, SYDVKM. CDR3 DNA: TGTGCCAGCACCATCCAGGGGACCACAGATACGCAGTATTTT. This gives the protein CASTIQGTTDTQYF.

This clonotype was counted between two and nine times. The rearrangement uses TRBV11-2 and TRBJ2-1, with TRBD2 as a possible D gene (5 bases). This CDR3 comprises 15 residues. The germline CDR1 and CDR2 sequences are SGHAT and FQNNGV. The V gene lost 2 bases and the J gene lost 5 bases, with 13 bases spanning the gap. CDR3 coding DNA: TGTGCCAGCAGCTTAATCCGCGCTAGCAACAATGAGCAGTTCTTC. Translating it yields CASSLIRASNNEQFF.

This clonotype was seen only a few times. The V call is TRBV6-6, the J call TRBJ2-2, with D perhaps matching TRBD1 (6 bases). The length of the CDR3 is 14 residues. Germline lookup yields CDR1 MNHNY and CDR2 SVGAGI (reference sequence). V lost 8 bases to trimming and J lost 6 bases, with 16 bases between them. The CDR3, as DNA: TGTGCCAGCCGACAGGCTCTACCATCCGGGGAGCTGTTTTTT. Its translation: CASRQALPSGELFF.

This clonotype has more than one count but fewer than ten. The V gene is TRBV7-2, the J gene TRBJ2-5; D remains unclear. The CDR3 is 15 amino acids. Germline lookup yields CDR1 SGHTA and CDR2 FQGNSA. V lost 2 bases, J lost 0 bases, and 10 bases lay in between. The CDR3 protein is CASSLTQLDQETQYF. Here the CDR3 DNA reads TGTGCCAGCAGCTTAACGCAGTTAGACCAAGAGACCCAGTACTTC.

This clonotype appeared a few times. CDR3 nucleotide sequence: TGCGCCAGCAGCCAAGATGCAGGGGTTAATGAAAAACTGTTTTTT. Translation gives CASSQDAGVNEKLFF. The chain recombines TRBV4-3 with TRBJ1-4; D might be TRBD1 (6 bases). CDR1 is LGHNA and CDR2 is YSLEER in the germline V gene. Trimming pared 0 bases from V and 4 bases from J, leaving 9 bases between. CDR3 length: 15 residues.

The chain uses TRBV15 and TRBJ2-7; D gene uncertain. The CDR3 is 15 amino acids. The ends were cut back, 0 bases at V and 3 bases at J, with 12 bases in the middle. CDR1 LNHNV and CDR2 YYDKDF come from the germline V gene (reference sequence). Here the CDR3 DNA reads TGTGCCACCAGCAGAGACGGCGGCGGAAACTACGAGCAGTACTTC. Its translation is CATSRDGGGNYEQYF.

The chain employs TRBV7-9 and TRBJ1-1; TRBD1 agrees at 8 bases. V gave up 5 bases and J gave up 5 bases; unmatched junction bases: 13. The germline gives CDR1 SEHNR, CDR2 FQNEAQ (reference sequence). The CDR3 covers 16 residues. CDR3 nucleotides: TGTGCCAGCAGCCCCCTGCTGGGTCAGGGGGCGACTGAAGCTTTCTTT. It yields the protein CASSPLLGQGATEAFF.

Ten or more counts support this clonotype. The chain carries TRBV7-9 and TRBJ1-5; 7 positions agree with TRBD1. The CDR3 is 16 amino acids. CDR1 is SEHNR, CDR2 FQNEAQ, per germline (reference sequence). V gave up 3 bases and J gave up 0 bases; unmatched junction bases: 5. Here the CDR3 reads CASSLGQTNSNQPQHF. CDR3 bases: TGTGCCAGCAGCTTGGGACAGACGAATAGCAATCAGCCCCAGCATTTT. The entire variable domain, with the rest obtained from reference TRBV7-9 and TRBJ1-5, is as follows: DTGVSQNPRHKITKRGQNVTFRCDPISEHNRLYWYRQTLGQGPEFLTYFQNEAQLEKSRLLSDRFSAERPKGSFSTLEIQRTEQGDSAMYLCASSLGQTNSNQPQHFGDGTRLSIL.

The CDR3 protein is CATSDFRGRSSYNEQFF. In DNA, the CDR3 is TGTGCCACCAGTGATTTCCGGGGTCGGAGCTCCTACAATGAGCAGTTCTTC. V is TRBV24-1 and J is TRBJ2-1; D is perhaps TRBD2 (5 bases). V gave up 1 base and J gave up 0 bases, with 12 bases separating them. The CDR3 totals 17 residues. Per germline, CDR1 KGHDR and CDR2 SFDVKD.

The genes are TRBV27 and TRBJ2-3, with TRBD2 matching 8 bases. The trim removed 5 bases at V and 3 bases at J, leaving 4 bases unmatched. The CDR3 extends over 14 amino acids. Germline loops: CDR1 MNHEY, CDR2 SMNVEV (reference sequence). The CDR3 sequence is CASSILAVTDTQYF. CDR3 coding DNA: TGTGCCAGCAGTATACTAGCGGTAACAGATACGCAGTATTTT.

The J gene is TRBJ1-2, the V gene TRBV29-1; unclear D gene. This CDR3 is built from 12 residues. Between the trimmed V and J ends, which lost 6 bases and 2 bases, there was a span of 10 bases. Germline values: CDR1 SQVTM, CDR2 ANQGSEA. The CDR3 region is CSVARENYGYTF. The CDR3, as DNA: TGCAGCGTCGCAAGGGAAAACTATGGCTACACCTTC.

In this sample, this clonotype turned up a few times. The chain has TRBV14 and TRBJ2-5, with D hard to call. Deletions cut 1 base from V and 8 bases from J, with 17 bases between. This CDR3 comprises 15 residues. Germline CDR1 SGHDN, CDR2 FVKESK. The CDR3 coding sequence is TGTGCCAGCAGCCAAGCCCTGGGTAGAGAGAGAACCCAGTACTTC. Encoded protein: CASSQALGRERTQYF.

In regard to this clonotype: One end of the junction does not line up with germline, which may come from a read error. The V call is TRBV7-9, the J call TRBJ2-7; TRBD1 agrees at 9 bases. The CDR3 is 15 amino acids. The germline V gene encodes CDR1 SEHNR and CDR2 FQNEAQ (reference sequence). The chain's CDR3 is CASSLAGQGPYEQYF. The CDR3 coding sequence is TGTGCCAGCAGTTTAGCTGGACAGGGGCCCTACGAGCAGTACTTC.